These 15 T cell receptor beta chains share one sample of origin, sequenced in a study of a mutant IDH1 vaccine in newly diagnosed glioma. Sequencing was performed with immunoSEQ multiplex PCR; in TCRdb, only in-frame clones are kept and a portion is missing. The data hold over 30,000 clones, with 80% to 90% observed a single time. No cognate antigen is known for these TCRs. This sample's time point: week 47, end of study. A single vaccine dose contained 300 ug of mutant IDH1 20-mer peptide, and topical imiquimod was used with it. Sequencing used PBMCs, obtained from a glioma patient whose treatment included an IDH1 peptide vaccine. These receptor sequences come from a woman in her twenties or thirties with glioma.

The rearrangement uses TRBV5-1 and TRBJ1-4, with TRBD1 matching 10 bases. CDR3 length: 14 residues. V lost 5 bases and J lost 5; bases outside the gene matches: 3. Germline V gives CDR1 SGHRS, CDR2 YFSETQ. The CDR3 nucleotides are TGCGCCAGCAGGGGGGACAGGGGAAATGAAAAACTGTTTTTT. Its protein is CASRGDRGNEKLFF.

V and J are TRBV7-8 and TRBJ2-2; 11 nucleotides agree with TRBD2. V dropped 2 bases and J dropped 1; count of bases not matched to a gene: 6. The CDR3 sequence is 18 residues long. Per the germline V gene, CDR1 is SGHVS and CDR2 is FQNEAQ. The CDR3 protein is CASSLRLAGGLNTGELFF. The CDR3 DNA reads as TGTGCCAGCAGCTTAAGGCTAGCGGGGGGCCTGAACACCGGGGAGCTGTTTTTT.

This clone was found a few times. This sequence joins TRBV19 and TRBJ2-3, with D uncertain. V was cut by 3 bases and J by 5 bases, with 15 bases left in between. Germline loops: CDR1 LNHDA, CDR2 SQIVND (reference sequence). This CDR3 comprises 15 residues. The CDR3 here is CASSIGRSLRDTQYF. CDR3 in DNA: TGTGCCAGTAGTATTGGCCGAAGCCTAAGAGATACGCAGTATTTT.

CDR3 coding DNA: TGTGCCAGCAGTGAAGGGACAGGGGGCATATACGAGCAGTACTTC. As protein: CASSEGTGGIYEQYF. J is TRBJ2-7 and V is TRBV6-1; TRBD1 matches 11 bases. This CDR3 has 15 amino acids. CDR1 is MNHNS and CDR2 is SASEGT in the germline V gene. J gave up 4 bases and V 1 base, and 3 bases lay outside the gene matches.

This sequence joins TRBV5-1 and TRBJ1-2; D call uncertain. The CDR3 covers 13 residues. Per the germline V gene, CDR1 is SGHRS and CDR2 is YFSETQ. V was shortened by 4 bases and J by 3 bases, with 10 bases between the two germline ends. The CDR3 sequence is CASSTDLDYGYTF. CDR3 coding DNA: TGCGCCAGCAGCACCGACCTTGACTATGGCTACACCTTC.

This chain joins TRBV6-1 and TRBJ2-2; possibly TRBD1 or TRBD2 for D (5 bases each). V was shortened by 3 bases and J by 2 bases, with 13 bases between the two germline ends. Germline-derived CDR1 and CDR2 are MNHNS and SASEGT. The CDR3 loop spans 16 amino acids. CDR3 DNA: TGTGCCAGCAGTGACCTCGGGACCCTAAACACCGGGGAGCTGTTTTTT. Translation: CASSDLGTLNTGELFF.

This clone was observed a handful of times. The CDR3 DNA follows: TGTGCCAGCAGCTTTCCGGGGACCTATGGCTACACCTTC. Encoded protein: CASSFPGTYGYTF. The chain has TRBV5-4 and TRBJ1-2; TRBD1 might be the D (5 bases). This CDR3 has 13 residues. Germline CDR1 is SGHNT and CDR2 is YYREEE (reference sequence). The ends were cut back, 2 bases at V and 4 bases at J, with 9 bases in the middle.

The gene calls are TRBV4-1 and TRBJ1-5, with 11 bases lining up with TRBD1. CDR1 MGHRA and CDR2 YSYEKL come from the germline V gene. V lost 1 base to trimming and J lost 6 bases; unmatched junction nucleotides: 2. This CDR3 is 15 amino acids long. CDR3 region: CASSQAGTGGQPQHF. The CDR3, as DNA: TGCGCCAGCAGCCAAGCAGGGACAGGGGGTCAGCCCCAGCATTTT.

The V call is TRBV2, the J call TRBJ1-1; D might be TRBD1 (5 bases). The CDR3 covers 19 residues. Germline lookup yields CDR1 SNHLY and CDR2 FYNNEI. Trimming stripped 4 bases from V and 0 bases from J, with 24 bases between. The CDR3 protein is CASSGDVGQLKRLNTEAFF. Here the CDR3 DNA reads TGTGCCAGCAGTGGGGACGTGGGGCAGCTGAAAAGGTTGAACACTGAAGCTTTCTTT.

With respect to this clone: The junction shows a germline mismatch at one end, possibly a read error. This sequence joins TRBV19 and TRBJ2-7; D ambiguous. CDR1 LNHDA and CDR2 SQIVND come from the germline V gene (reference sequence). The CDR3 has 12 residues. The CDR3 DNA sequence: TGTGCCAGTAGTATAGTCGGGCACCCCGAGGTCTTC. This translates into CASSIVGHPEVF.

The J gene is TRBJ1-2, the V gene TRBV23-1; D not certain. TRBV23-1 is an open reading frame, and its role is uncertain. V was shortened by 1 base and J by 2 bases, with 5 bases between the two germline ends. The CDR3 runs to 13 residues. The DNA for the CDR3 is TGCGCCAGCAGTCAATACTTGAACTATGGCTACACCTTC. Its protein is CASSQYLNYGYTF.

The chain employs TRBV5-4 and TRBJ2-4; D possibly corresponds to TRBD1 (6 bases). Per germline, CDR1 SGHNT and CDR2 YYREEE (reference sequence). V lost 1 base, J lost 5 bases, and 13 bases lay in between. The CDR3 consists of 15 residues. The DNA of the CDR3 is TGTGCCAGCAGCTTGACACAGGGCACCCAAAACATTCAGTACTTC. Protein: CASSLTQGTQNIQYF.

The chain is built from TRBV27 and TRBJ1-2; D unclear. The CDR3 has 13 residues. Germline values: CDR1 MNHEY, CDR2 SMNVEV (reference sequence). The V end lost 6 bases, the J end lost 2 bases, and 10 bases lay between the germline ends. The CDR3 reads CASSHQVNYGYTF. CDR3 nucleotide sequence: TGTGCCAGCAGCCATCAGGTGAACTATGGCTACACCTTC.

For the CDR3, the DNA is TGTGCCTGGAGTGAGACGGGGGAGAAAGAGACCCAGTACTTC. Translating it yields CAWSETGEKETQYF. The chain uses TRBV30 and TRBJ2-5, with D perhaps matching TRBD2 (6 bases). The V gene lost 1 base and the J gene lost 3 bases, with 12 bases spanning the gap. The CDR3 loop spans 14 amino acids. CDR1 and CDR2 from the germline V gene are GTSNPN and SVGIG (reference sequence).

V gene TRBV5-4 combines with J gene TRBJ1-1; perhaps TRBD1 as D (5 bases). This CDR3 region has 14 residues. Trimming stripped 5 bases from V and 4 bases from J, with 15 bases between. Germline V gene data show CDR1 as SGHNT and CDR2 as YYREEE (reference sequence). The CDR3 sequence: CASRDIQGSTEAFF. For the CDR3, the DNA is TGTGCCAGCAGGGACATCCAGGGTTCCACTGAAGCTTTCTTT.